This TCR beta chain was profiled in a study of blood T cell repertoires in COVID-19. Study summary: Sites across the United States, Italy and Spain contributed samples from acute and convalescent COVID-19.

TCRdb keeps only in-frame clones here, not all; method: immunoSEQ multiplex PCR. Of hundreds of thousands of clones listed, 86% are singletons. V was cut by 0 bases and J by 10 bases, with 15 bases left in between. The CDR3 totals 14 residues. The V gene's germline CDR1 is SGHDN and CDR2 FVKESK. The V gene is TRBV14, the J gene TRBJ1-1; D ambiguous. Sample: PBMCs or T cells enriched from blood (not recorded which). This TCR was recovered from a woman between 35 and 50 years old with acute COVID-19. The CDR3 region has the DNA TGTGCCAGCAGCCAAGATATGATTAGGCGGGTAGCTTTCTTT. This codes for CASSQDMIRRVAFF.